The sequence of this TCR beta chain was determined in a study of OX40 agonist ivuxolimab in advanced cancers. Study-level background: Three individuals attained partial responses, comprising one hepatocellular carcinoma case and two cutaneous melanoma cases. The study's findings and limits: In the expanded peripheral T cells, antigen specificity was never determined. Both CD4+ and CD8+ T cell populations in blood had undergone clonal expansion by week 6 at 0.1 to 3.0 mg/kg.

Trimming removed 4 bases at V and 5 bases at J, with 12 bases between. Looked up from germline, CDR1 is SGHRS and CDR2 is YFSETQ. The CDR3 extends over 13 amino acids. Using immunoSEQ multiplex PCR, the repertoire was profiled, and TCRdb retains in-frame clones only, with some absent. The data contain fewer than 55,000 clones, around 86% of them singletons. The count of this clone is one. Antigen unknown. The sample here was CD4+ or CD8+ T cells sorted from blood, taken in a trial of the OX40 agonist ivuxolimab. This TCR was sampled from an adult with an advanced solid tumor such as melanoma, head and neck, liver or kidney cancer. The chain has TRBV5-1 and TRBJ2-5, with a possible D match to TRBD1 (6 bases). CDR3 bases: TGCGCCAGCAGCATGACAGGAGACGAGACCCAGTACTTC. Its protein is CASSMTGDETQYF.